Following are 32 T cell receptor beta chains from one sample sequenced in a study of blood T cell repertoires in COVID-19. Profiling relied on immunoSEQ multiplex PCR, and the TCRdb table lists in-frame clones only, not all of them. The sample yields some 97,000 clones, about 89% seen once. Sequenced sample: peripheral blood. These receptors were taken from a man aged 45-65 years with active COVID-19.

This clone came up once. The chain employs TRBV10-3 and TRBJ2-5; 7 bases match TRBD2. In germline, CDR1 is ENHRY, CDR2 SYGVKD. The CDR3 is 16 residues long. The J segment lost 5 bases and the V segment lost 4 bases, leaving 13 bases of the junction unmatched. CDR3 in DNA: TGTGCCATCAGTGTGGGGTCGACTAGCCCTGGGGAGACCCAGTACTTC. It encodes CAISVGSTSPGETQYF.

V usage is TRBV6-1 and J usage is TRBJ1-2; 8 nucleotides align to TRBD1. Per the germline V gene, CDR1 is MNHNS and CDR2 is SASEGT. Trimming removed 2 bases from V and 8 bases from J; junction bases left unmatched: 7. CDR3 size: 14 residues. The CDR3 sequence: CASSEIRRDRGYTF. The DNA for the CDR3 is TGTGCCAGCAGTGAAATCCGTAGGGACAGGGGCTACACCTTC.

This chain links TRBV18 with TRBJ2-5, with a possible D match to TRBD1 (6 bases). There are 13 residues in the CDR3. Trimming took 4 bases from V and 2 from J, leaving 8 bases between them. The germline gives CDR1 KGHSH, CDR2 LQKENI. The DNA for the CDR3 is TGTGCCAGCTCACTTGGACAGCAAGAGACCCAGTACTTC. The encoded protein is CASSLGQQETQYF.

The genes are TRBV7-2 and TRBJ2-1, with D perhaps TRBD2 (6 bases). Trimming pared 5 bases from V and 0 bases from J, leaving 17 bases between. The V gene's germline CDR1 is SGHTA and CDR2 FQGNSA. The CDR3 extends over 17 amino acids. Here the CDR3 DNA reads TGTGCCAGCAGCCTTTCTTCTAGCGCCAGCTCCTACAATGAGCAGTTCTTC. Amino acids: CASSLSSSASSYNEQFF.

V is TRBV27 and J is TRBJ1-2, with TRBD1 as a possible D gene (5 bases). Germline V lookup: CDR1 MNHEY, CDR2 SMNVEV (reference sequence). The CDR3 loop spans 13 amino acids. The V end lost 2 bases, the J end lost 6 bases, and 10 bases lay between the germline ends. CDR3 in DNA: TGTGCCAGCAGTTTAAGGGGATTCAATGGCTACACCTTC. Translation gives CASSLRGFNGYTF.

For the CDR3, the DNA is TGTGCCAGCAGCCAAGAGACAGGGAATCCCTATGGCTACACCTTC. This gives the protein CASSQETGNPYGYTF. The rearrangement uses TRBV3-1 (or the pseudogene TRBV3-2) and TRBJ1-2, with 7 positions matching TRBD1. The CDR3 sequence is 15 residues long. V trimming: 0 bases; J trimming: 4 bases; junction bases outside the gene matches: 5. Germline CDR1 reads LGHDT; CDR2 reads YNNKEL (reference sequence).

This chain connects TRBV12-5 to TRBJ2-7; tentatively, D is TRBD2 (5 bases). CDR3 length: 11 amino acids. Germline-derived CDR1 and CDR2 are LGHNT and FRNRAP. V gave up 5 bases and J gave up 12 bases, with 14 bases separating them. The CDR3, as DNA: TGTGCTAGTGGTCCCGACGTGGGGAGGTACGTC. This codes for CASGPDVGRYV.

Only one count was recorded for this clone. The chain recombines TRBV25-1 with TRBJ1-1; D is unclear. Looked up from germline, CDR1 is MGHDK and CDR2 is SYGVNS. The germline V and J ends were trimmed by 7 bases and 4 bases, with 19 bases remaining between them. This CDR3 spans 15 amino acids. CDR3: CASTPGRVRGTEAFF. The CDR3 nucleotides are TGTGCCAGCACTCCCGGACGGGTGCGGGGCACTGAAGCTTTCTTT.

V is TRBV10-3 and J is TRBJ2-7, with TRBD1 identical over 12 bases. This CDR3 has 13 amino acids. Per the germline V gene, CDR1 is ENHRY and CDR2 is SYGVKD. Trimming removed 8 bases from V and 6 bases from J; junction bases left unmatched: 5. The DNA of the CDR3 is TGTGCCATCCTCGGGACAGGGGGCTCCGAGCAGTACTTC. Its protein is CAILGTGGSEQYF.

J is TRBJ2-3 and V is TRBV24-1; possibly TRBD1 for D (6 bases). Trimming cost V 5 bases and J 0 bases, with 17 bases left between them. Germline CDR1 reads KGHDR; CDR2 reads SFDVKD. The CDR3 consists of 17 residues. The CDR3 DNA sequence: TGTGCCACCAGTGGGACAGAAGAACTACCTAGCACAGATACGCAGTATTTT. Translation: CATSGTEELPSTDTQYF.

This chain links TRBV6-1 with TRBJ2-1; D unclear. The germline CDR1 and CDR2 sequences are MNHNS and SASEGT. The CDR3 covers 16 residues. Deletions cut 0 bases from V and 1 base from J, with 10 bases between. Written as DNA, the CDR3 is TGTGCCAGCAGTGAAGCGCCCTACTCGTCCTACAATGAGCAGTTCTTC. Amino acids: CASSEAPYSSYNEQFF.

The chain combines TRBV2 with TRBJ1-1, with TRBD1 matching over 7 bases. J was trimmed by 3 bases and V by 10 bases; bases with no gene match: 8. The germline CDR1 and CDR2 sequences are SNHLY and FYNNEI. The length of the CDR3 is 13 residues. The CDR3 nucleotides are TGTGCCACCGGTCAGGGGGGTCACACTGAAGCTTTCTTT. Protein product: CATGQGGHTEAFF.

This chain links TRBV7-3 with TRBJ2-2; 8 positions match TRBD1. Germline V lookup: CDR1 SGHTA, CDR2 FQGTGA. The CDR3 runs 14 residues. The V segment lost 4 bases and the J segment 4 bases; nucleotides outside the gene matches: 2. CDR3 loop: CASSSGGTTGELFF. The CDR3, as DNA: TGTGCCAGCAGCTCAGGGGGCACCACCGGGGAGCTGTTTTTT.

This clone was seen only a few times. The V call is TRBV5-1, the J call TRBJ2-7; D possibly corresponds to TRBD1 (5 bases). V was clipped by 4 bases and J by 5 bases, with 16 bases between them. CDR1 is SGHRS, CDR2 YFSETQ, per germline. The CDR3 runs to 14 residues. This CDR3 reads CASSPAQGLHEQYF. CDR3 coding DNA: TGCGCCAGCAGCCCGGCGCAGGGTTTGCACGAGCAGTACTTC.

The CDR3 protein is CASSLTQTSGGYTF. The CDR3 region has the DNA TGCGCCAGCAGCTTGACCCAGACTTCGGGAGGCTACACCTTC. The chain uses TRBV5-1 and TRBJ1-2, with D hard to call. The CDR3 is made up of 14 amino acids. Germline lookup yields CDR1 SGHRS and CDR2 YFSETQ. The ends were cut back, 1 base at V and 8 bases at J, with 15 bases in the middle.

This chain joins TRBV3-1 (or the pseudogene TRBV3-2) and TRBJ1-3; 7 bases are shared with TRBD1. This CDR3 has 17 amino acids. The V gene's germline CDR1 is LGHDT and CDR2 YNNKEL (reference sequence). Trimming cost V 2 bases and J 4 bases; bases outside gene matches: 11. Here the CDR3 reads CASSQISSGTAGNTIYF. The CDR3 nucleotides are TGTGCCAGCAGCCAAATTAGTTCTGGGACAGCCGGAAACACCATATATTTT.

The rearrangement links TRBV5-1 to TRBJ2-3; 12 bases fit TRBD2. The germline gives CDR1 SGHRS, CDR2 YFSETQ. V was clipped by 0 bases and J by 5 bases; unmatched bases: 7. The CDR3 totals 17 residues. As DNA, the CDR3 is TGCGCCAGCAGCTTGGTGTCTAGCGGGGGGGCCGAAGATACGCAGTATTTT. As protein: CASSLVSSGGAEDTQYF.

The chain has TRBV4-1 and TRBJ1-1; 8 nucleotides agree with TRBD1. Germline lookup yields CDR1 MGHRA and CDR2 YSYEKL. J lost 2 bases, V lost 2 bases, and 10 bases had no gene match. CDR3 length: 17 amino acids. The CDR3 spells CASSQTIVRGPNTEAFF. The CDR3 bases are TGCGCCAGCAGCCAAACGATTGTCAGGGGGCCCAACACTGAAGCTTTCTTT.

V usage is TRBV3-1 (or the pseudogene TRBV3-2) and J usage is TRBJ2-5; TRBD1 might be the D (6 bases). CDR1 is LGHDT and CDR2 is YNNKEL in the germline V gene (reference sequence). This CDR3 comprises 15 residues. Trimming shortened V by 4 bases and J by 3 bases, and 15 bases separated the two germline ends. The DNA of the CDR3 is TGTGCCAGCAGCCGGGGCAGGGGAAGGGAAGAGACCCAGTACTTC. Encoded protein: CASSRGRGREETQYF.

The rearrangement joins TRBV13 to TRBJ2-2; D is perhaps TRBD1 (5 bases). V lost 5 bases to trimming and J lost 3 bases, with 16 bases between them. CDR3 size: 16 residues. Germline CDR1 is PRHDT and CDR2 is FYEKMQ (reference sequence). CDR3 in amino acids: CASSQVPGWDTGELFF. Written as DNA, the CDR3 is TGTGCCAGCAGCCAAGTGCCAGGGTGGGACACCGGGGAGCTGTTTTTT.

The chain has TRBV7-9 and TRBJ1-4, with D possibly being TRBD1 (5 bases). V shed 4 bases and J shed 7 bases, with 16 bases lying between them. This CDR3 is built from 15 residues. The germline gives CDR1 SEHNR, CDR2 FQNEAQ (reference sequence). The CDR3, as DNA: TGTGCCAGCAGCTACCGACAGCCCCAAGTTGAAAAACTGTTTTTT. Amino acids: CASSYRQPQVEKLFF.

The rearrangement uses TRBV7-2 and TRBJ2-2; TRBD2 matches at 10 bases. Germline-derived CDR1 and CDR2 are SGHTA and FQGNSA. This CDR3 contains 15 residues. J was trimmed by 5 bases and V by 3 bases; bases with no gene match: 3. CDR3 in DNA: TGTGCCAGCAGCTTTTCTAGCGGGAGAACCGGGGAGCTGTTTTTT. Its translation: CASSFSSGRTGELFF. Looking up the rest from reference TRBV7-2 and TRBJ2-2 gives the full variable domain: GAGVSQSPSNKVTEKGKDVELRCDPISGHTALYWYRQSLGQGLEFLIYFQGNSAPDKSGLPSDRFSAERTGGSVSTLTIQRTQQEDSAVYLCASSFSSGRTGELFFGEGSRLTVL.

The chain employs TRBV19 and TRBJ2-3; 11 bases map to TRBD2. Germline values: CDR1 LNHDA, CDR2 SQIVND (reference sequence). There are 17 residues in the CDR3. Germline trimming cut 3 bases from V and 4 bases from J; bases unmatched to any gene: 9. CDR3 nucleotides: TGTGCCAGTAGTATCGGGGTAGCGGGAGGGCAGGCAGATACGCAGTATTTT. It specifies CASSIGVAGGQADTQYF.

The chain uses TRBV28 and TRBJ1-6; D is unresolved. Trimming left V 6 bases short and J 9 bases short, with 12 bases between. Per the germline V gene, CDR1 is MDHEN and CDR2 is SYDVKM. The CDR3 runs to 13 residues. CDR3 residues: CASRQEQSSPLHF. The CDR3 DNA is TGTGCCAGCAGGCAAGAACAGAGTTCACCCCTCCACTTT.

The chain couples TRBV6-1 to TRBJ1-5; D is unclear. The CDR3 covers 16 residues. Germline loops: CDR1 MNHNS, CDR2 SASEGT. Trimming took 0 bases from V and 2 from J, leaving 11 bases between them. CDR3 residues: CASSEAEGMGNQPQHF. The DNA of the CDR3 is TGTGCCAGCAGTGAAGCGGAGGGAATGGGCAATCAGCCCCAGCATTTT.

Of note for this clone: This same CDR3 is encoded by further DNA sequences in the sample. The CDR3 DNA is TGTGCCTGGAGTGTTATAGCGGGACCCACAGATACGCAGTATTTT. Its translation: CAWSVIAGPTDTQYF. The V call is TRBV30, the J call TRBJ2-3; 8 bases agree with TRBD2. The ends lost 0 bases at V and 2 bases at J; junction bases unmatched: 4. The CDR3 loop spans 15 amino acids. Germline-derived CDR1 and CDR2 are GTSNPN and SVGIG (reference sequence).

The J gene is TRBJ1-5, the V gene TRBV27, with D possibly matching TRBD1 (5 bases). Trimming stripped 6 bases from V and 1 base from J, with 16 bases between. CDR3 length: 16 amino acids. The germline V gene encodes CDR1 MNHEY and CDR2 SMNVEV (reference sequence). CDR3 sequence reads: CASRPSQGNSNQPQHF. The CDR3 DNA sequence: TGTGCCAGCAGACCCTCGCAGGGAAACAGCAATCAGCCCCAGCATTTT.

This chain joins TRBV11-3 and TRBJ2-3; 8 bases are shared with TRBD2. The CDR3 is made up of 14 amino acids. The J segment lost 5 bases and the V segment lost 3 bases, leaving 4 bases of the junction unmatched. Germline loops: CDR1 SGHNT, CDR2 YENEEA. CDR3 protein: CASSFGLALDTQYF. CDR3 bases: TGTGCCAGCAGCTTCGGACTAGCTCTAGATACGCAGTATTTT.

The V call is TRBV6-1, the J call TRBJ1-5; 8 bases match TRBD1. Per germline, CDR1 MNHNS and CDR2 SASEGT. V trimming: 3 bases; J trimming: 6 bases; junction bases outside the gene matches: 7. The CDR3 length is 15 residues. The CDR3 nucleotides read TGTGCCAGCAGTGACCGGGCAGGGGGCTCTCAGCCCCAGCATTTT. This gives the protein CASSDRAGGSQPQHF.

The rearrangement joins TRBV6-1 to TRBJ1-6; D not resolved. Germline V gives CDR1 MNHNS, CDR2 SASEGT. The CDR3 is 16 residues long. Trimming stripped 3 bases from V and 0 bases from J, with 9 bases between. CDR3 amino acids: CASSDHASSYNSPLHF. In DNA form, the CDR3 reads TGTGCCAGCAGTGATCACGCGAGCTCCTATAATTCACCCCTCCACTTT.

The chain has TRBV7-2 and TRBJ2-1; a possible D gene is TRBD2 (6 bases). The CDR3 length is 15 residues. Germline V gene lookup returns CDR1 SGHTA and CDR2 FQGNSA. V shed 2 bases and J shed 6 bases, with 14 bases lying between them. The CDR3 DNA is TGTGCCAGCAGCTTACAGCCCGGAGGGATCAATGAGCAGTTCTTC. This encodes CASSLQPGGINEQFF.

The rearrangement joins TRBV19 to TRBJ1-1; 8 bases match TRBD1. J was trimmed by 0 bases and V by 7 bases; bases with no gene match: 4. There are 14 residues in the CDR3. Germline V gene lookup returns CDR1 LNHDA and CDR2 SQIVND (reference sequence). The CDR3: CASKPTGVNTEAFF. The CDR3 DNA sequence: TGTGCCAGTAAACCGACAGGGGTGAACACTGAAGCTTTCTTT.